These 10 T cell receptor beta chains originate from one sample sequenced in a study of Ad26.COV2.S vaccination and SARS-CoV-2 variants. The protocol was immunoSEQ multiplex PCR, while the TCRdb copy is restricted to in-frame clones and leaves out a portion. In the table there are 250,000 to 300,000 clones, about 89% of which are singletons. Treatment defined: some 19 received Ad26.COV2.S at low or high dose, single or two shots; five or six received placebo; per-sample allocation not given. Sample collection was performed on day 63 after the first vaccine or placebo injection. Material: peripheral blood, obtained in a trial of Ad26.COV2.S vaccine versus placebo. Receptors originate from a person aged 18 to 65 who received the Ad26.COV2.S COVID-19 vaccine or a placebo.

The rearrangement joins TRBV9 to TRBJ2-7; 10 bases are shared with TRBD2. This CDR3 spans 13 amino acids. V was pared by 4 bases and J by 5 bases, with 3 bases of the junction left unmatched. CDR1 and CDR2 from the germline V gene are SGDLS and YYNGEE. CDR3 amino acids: CASSLGLAHEQYF. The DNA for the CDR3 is TGTGCCAGCAGCTTGGGACTAGCGCACGAGCAGTACTTC.

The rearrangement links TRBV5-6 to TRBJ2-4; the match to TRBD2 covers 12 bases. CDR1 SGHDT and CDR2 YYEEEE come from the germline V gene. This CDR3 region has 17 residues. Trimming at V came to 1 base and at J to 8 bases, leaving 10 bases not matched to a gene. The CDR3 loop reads CASSLRASGRGSDIQYF. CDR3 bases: TGTGCCAGCAGCTTGCGGGCTAGCGGGAGGGGTTCCGACATTCAGTACTTC. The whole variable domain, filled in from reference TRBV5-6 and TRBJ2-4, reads DAGVTQSPTHLIKTRGQQVTLRCSPKSGHDTVSWYQQALGQGPQFIFQYYEEEERQRGNFPDRFSGHQFPNYSSELNVNALLLGDSALYLCASSLRASGRGSDIQYFGAGTRLSVL.

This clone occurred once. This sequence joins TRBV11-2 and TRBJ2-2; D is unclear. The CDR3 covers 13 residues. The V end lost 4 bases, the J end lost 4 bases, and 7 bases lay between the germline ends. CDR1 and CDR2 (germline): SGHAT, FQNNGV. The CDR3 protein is CASSSVTTGELFF. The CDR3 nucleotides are TGTGCCAGCAGCTCCGTCACCACCGGGGAGCTGTTTTTT.

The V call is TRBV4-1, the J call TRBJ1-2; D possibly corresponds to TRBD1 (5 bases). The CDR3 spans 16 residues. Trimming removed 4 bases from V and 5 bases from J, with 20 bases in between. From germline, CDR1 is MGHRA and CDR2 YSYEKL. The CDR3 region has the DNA TGCGCCAGCAGCCCTGGGACTTTAAGACTTCCTTATGGCTACACCTTC. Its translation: CASSPGTLRLPYGYTF.

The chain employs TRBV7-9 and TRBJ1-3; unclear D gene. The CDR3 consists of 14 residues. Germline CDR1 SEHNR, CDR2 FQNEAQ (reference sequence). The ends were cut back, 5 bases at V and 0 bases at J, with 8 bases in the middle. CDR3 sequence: CASSGVGSGNTIYF. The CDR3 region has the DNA TGTGCCAGCAGCGGAGTGGGCTCTGGAAACACCATATATTTT. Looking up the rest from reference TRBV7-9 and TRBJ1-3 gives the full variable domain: DTGVSQNPRHKITKRGQNVTFRCDPISEHNRLYWYRQTLGQGPEFLTYFQNEAQLEKSRLLSDRFSAERPKGSFSTLEIQRTEQGDSAMYLCASSGVGSGNTIYFGEGSWLTVV.

The CDR3 is CASRAETGGYEQYF. In nucleotides, the CDR3 is TGTGCCAGCAGGGCAGAGACAGGGGGCTACGAGCAGTACTTC. This sequence joins TRBV2 and TRBJ2-7; TRBD1 aligns across 9 bases. The V segment lost 6 bases and the J segment 3 bases; nucleotides outside the gene matches: 6. Per the germline V gene, CDR1 is SNHLY and CDR2 is FYNNEI. The CDR3 is made up of 14 amino acids.

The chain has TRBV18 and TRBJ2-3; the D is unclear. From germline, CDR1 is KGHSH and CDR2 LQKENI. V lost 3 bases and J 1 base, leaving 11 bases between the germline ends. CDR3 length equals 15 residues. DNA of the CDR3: TGTGCCAGCTCACCTGGTGCTCAGGGCACAGATACGCAGTATTTT. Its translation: CASSPGAQGTDTQYF.

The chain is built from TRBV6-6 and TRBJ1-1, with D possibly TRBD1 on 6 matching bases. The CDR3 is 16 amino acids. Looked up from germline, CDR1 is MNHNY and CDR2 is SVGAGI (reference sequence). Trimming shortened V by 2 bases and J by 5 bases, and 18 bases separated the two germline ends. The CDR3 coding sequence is TGTGCCAGCAGTTACCCGAGGGGGGAAGTGGTGACTGAAGCTTTCTTT. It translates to CASSYPRGEVVTEAFF.

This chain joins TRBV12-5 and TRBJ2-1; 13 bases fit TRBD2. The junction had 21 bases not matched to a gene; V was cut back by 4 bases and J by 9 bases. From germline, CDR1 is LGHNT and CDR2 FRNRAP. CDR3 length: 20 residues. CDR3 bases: TGTGCTAGTGGTTCGCTCCAACTCAAGACTAGCGGGAGGCCCACGACTGAGCAGTTCTTC. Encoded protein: CASGSLQLKTSGRPTTEQFF.

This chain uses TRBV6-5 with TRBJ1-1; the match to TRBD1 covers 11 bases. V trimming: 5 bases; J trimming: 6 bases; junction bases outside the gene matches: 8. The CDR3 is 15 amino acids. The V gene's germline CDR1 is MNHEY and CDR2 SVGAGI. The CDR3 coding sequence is TGTGCCAGCAGTAAGGGACAGGGGGAATTCGCTGAAGCTTTCTTT. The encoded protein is CASSKGQGEFAEAFF.